The present T cell receptor (beta chain) was sequenced within a study of siplizumab effects on memory and regulatory T cells. General observations from the study: Alloreactive CD4+ clones that could be mapped were on average about 70% Treg-derived with siplizumab, against about 30% in controls. A major contribution to the alloresponse seemed to be made by naive T cells, which seemed more diverse than memory cells.

CDR3 length equals 15 residues. Germline V gives CDR1 KGHSH, CDR2 LQKENI. The V gene end was trimmed by 6 bases and the J gene end by 3 bases; junction bases not matched to a gene: 3. Regarding this clone: The antigen is unknown.

Assayed TCR templates numbered roughly 100,000 for each sample. The data were produced by immunoSEQ multiplex PCR, yet TCRdb's version contains in-frame clones alone and is incomplete. The table shows some 99,000 clones, with 92% occurring only once. This chain connects TRBV18 to TRBJ2-1; 12 bases agree with TRBD2. The TCR was taken from a human donor in good health. The sample taken for sequencing was Tregs sorted from blood. The CDR3 spells CASSPTSGSYNEQFF. DNA for the CDR3: TGTGCCAGCTCGCCGACTAGCGGGAGCTACAATGAGCAGTTCTTC.